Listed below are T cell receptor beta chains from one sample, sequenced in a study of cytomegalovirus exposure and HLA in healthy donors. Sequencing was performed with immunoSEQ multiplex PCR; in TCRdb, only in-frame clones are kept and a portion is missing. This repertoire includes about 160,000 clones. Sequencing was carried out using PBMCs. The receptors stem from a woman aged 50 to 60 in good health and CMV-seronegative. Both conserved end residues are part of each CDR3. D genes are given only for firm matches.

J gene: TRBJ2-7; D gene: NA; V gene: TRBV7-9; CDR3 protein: CASSPLRQSYEQYF; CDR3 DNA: TGTGCCAGCAGCCCTCTGAGGCAGTCCTACGAGCAGTACTTC
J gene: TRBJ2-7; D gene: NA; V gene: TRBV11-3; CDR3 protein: CASSLGPAYEQYF; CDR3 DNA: TGTGCCAGCAGCCTTGGGCCAGCCTACGAGCAGTACTTC
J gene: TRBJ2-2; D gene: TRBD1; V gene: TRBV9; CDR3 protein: CASSSPRTGGNTGELFF; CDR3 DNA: TGTGCCAGCAGCTCCCCCCGGACAGGGGGGAACACCGGGGAGCTGTTTTTT
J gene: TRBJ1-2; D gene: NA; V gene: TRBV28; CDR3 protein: CASTPFDREGGYTF; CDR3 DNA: TGTGCCAGCACCCCCTTTGACCGCGAGGGCGGCTACACCTTC
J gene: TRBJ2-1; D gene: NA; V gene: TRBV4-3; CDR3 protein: CASSRASVTDNEQFF; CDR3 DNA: TGCGCCAGCAGCCGGGCTAGCGTCACCGACAATGAGCAGTTCTTC
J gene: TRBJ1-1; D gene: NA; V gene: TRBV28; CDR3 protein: CASREGWDTEAFF; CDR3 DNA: TGTGCCAGCAGAGAGGGATGGGACACTGAAGCTTTCTTT
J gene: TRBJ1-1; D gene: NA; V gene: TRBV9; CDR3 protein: CASSVMGGMNTEAFF; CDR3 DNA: TGTGCCAGCAGCGTAATGGGAGGGATGAACACTGAAGCTTTCTTT
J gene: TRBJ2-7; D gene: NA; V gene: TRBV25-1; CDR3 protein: CASSDRVTYEQYF; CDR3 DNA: TGTGCCAGCAGTGACAGGGTTACCTACGAGCAGTACTTC
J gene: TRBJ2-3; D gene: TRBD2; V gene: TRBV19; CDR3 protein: CASRLAGVTDTQYF; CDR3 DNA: TGTGCCAGTCGACTAGCGGGGGTGACAGATACGCAGTATTTT
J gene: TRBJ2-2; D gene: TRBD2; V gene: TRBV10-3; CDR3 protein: CAVRGAGELFF; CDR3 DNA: TGTGCCGTCCGGGGGGCCGGGGAGCTGTTTTTT
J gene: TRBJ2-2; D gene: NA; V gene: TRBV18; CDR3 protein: CASSPLAGTAGELFF; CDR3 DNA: TGTGCCAGCTCACCACTTGCGGGGACCGCCGGGGAGCTGTTTTTT
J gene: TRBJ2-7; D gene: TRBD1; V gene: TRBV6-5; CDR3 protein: CASTKDRVSSYEQYF; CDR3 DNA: TGTGCCAGCACCAAGGACAGGGTATCCTCCTACGAGCAGTACTTC
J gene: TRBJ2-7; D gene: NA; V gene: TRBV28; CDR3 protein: CASSSGFRPHDEQYF; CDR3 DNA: TGTGCCAGCAGTTCAGGGTTTCGTCCCCATGACGAGCAGTACTTC
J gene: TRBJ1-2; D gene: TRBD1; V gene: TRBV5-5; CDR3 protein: CASSSGTGRAFNYGYTF; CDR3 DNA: TGTGCCAGCAGCTCCGGGACAGGAAGAGCCTTTAACTATGGCTACACCTTC
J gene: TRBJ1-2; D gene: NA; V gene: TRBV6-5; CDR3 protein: CASRREPYGYTF; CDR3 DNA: TGTGCCAGCAGACGGGAGCCCTATGGCTACACCTTC
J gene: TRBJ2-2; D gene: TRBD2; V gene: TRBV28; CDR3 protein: CASVGTRVTGELFF; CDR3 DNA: TGTGCCAGCGTTGGGACTAGAGTTACCGGGGAGCTGTTTTTT
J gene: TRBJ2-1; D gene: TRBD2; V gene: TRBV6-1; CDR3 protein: CASSGLLAGAYNEQFF; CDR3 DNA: TGTGCCAGCAGTGGCCTTCTAGCGGGGGCCTACAATGAGCAGTTCTTC
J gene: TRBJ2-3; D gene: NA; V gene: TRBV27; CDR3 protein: CASRTYVGGRGGTDTQYF; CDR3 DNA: TGTGCCAGCAGAACATACGTAGGGGGACGGGGGGGCACAGATACGCAGTATTTT
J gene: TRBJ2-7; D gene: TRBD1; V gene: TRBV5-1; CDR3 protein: CASSPLDRFYEQYF; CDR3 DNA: TGCGCCAGCAGCCCCCTGGACAGGTTCTACGAGCAGTACTTC
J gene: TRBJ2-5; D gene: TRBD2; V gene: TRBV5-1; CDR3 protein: CASSLNRVAGGQTETQYF; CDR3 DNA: TGCGCCAGCAGCTTGAATCGGGTGGCGGGGGGGCAAACCGAGACCCAGTACTTC
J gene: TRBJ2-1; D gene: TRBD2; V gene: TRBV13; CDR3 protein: CASSLEYGLAGVNEQFF; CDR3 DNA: TGTGCCAGCAGCTTAGAGTATGGACTAGCGGGAGTGAATGAGCAGTTCTTC
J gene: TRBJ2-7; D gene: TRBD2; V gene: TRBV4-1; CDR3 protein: CASSLRTSGSAYEQYF; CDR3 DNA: TGCGCCAGCAGCCTCCGGACTAGCGGGAGCGCCTACGAGCAGTACTTC
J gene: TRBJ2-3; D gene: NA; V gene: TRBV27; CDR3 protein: CASSLSFYRTDTQYF; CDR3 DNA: TGTGCCAGCAGTTTATCGTTCTACCGCACAGATACGCAGTATTTT